This T cell receptor beta chain was retrieved from a study of Ad26.COV2.S vaccination and SARS-CoV-2 variants. About the research overall: The COV1001 Ad26.COV2.S trial arm included the donor.

Measured with immunoSEQ multiplex PCR; TCRdb has only the in-frame clones, and not every one. The sample contains about 680,000 clones, 80% to 90% of which appear only once. Treatment here: around 19 received Ad26.COV2.S at low or high dose, single or two shots; 5 received placebo; per-sample allocation not given. All samples were drawn on day 63, counting from the first vaccine or placebo injection. As its vector, the vaccine had Ad26, which expressed Wuhan-strain SARS-CoV-2 spike. V lost 11 bases to trimming and J lost 3 bases; unmatched junction nucleotides: 8. The CDR3 length is 13 residues. Germline V gene sequence: CDR1 ENHRY, CDR2 SYGVKD.

This sample comprised peripheral blood, obtained in a trial of Ad26.COV2.S vaccine versus placebo. The receptor was isolated from a person aged 18 to 65 who received the Ad26.COV2.S COVID-19 vaccine or a placebo. This sequence joins TRBV10-3 and TRBJ1-1, with TRBD1 matching over 8 bases. The CDR3 sequence: CAVTGGRDTEAFF. DNA of the CDR3: TGTGCCGTAACAGGGGGGCGGGACACTGAAGCTTTCTTT.